The 5 T cell receptor beta chains listed next were all sequenced from one sample in a study of glioma-infiltrating T cells after dendritic cell vaccination. Only in-frame clones appear in the TCRdb table, and some are missing; sequencing was by immunoSEQ multiplex PCR. Counted here are roughly 60,000 clones, 70% to 90% occurring once; the ten biggest clones make up approximately 8.9%. Time point given: after dendritic cell vaccination, including at tumor progression/relapse. Here the sequenced sample was blood, taken after dendritic cell vaccination. All receptors come from a human donor with glioblastoma.

The chain links TRBV25-1 to TRBJ1-5; D not certain. V was cut by 2 bases and J by 2 bases, with 13 bases left in between. CDR3 length: 16 amino acids. In germline, CDR1 is MGHDK, CDR2 SYGVNS. The CDR3, as DNA: TGTGCCAGCAGTGAAACAGTAACCCATGGCAATCAGCCCCAGCATTTT. This codes for CASSETVTHGNQPQHF. The entire variable domain, with the rest obtained from reference TRBV25-1 and TRBJ1-5, is as follows: EADIYQTPRYLVIGTGKKITLECSQTMGHDKMYWYQQDPGMELHLIHYSYGVNSTEKGDLSSESTVSRIRTEHFPLTLESARPSHTSQYLCASSETVTHGNQPQHFGDGTRLSIL.

The chain employs TRBV11-3 and TRBJ2-2, with 12 bases fitting TRBD2. This CDR3 has 18 residues. CDR1 is SGHNT, CDR2 YENEEA, per germline. The junction had 7 bases not matched to a gene; V was cut back by 5 bases and J by 0 bases. CDR3: CASSPRLAGATNTGELFF. The CDR3 DNA is TGTGCCAGCAGCCCAAGACTAGCGGGGGCCACGAACACCGGGGAGCTGTTTTTT.

The chain has TRBV6-4 and TRBJ2-2; 10 bases fit TRBD2. Unmatched junction bases numbered 3, after V lost 5 bases and J lost 0 bases. The CDR3 is 16 residues long. Germline CDR1 reads MRHNA; CDR2 reads SNTAGT. CDR3 nucleotides: TGTGCCAGCAGTTCGACTAGCGGGTCGAACACCGGGGAGCTGTTTTTT. Its protein product is CASSSTSGSNTGELFF.

The chain has TRBV4-3 and TRBJ2-1, with 7 bases aligning to TRBD2. This CDR3 region has 16 residues. Germline V gene lookup returns CDR1 LGHNA and CDR2 YSLEER. Unmatched junction bases numbered 7, after V lost 1 base and J lost 4 bases. The CDR3 here is CASSQVGGLNYNEQFF. The CDR3, as DNA: TGCGCCAGCAGCCAAGTGGGGGGACTAAATTACAATGAGCAGTTCTTC.

DNA of the CDR3: TGCGCCAGCAGCCAAGACTCGGCGATGGGGGCTTACACTGAAGCTTTCTTT. Its translation is CASSQDSAMGAYTEAFF. This chain connects TRBV4-3 to TRBJ1-1, with D possibly being TRBD1 (6 bases). CDR3 length equals 17 residues. Germline V gene sequence: CDR1 LGHNA, CDR2 YSLEER. V lost 0 bases and J lost 3, with 17 bases in between.